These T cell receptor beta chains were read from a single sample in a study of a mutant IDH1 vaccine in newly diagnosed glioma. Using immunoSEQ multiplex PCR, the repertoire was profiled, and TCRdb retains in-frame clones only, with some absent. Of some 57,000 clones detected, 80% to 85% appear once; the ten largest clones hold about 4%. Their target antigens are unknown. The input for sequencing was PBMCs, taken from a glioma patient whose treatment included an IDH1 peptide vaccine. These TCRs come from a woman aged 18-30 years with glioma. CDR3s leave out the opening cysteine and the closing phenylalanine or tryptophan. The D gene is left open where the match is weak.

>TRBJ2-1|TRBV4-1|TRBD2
ASSLPSGSVYNEQF
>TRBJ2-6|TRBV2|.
ASSVRDGASGANVLT
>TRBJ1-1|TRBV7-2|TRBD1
ASSLDRDTEAF
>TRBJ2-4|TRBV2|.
ASSDLGPTENIQY
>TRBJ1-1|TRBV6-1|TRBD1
ASSRDSHTEAF
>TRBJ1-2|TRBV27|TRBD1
ASSEGTGLIYGYT
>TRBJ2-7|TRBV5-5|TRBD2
ASSLGAGAYEQY
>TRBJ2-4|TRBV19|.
ASNGRVGGVLAKNIQY
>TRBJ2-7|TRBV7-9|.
ASSLWSLLEGPYEQY
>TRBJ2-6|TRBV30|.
AWSVWGMRPGANVLT
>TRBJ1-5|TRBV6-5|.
ASSFTGPWPQH
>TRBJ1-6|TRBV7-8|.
ASSLVGQQNSPLH
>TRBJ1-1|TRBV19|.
ASSISMNTEAF
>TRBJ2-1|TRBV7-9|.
ASSNLINEQF
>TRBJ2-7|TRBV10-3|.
AISADMNEQY
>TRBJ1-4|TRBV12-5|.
ASGFFGGANEKLF
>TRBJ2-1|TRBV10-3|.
AISESIARGGDEQF
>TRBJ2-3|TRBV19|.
ASRAPGDTDTQY
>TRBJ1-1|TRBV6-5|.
ASSYRGAGMNTEAF
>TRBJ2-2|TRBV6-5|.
ASSYGGVTGELF
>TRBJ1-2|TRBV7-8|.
ASSPKVPGRGNYGYT
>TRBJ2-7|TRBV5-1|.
ASSLGPGLSSYEQY